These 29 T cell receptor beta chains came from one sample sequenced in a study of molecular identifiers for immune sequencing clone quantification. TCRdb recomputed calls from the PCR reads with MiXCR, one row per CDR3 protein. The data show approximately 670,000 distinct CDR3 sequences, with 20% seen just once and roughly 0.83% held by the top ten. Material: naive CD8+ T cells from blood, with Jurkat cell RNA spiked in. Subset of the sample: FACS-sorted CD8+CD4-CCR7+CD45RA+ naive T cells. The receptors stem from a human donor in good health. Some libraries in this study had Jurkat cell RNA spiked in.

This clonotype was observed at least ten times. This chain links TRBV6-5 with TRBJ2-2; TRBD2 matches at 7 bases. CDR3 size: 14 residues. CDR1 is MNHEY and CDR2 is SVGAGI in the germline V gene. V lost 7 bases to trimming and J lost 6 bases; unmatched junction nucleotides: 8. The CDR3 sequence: CASIDRDYPGELFF. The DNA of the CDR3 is TGTGCCAGCATCGACCGGGACTACCCCGGGGAGCTGTTTTTT.

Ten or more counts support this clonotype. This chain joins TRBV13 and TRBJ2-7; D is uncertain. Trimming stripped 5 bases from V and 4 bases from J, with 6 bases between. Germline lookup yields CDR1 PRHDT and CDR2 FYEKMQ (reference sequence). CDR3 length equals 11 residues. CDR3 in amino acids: CASSPQYEQYF. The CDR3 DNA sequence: TGTGCCAGCAGCCCCCAATACGAGCAGTACTTC.

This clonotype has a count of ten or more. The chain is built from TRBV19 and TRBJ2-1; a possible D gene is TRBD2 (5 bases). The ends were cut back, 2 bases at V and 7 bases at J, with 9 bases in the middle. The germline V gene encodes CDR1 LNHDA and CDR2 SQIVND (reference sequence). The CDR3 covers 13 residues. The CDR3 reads CASSILSGNEQFF. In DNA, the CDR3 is TGTGCCAGTAGTATATTAAGCGGTAATGAGCAGTTCTTC. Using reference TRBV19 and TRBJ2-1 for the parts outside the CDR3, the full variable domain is DGGITQSPKYLFRKEGQNVTLSCEQNLNHDAMYWYRQDPGQGLRLIYYSQIVNDFQKGDIAEGYSVSREKKESFPLTVTSAQKNPTAFYLCASSILSGNEQFFGPGTRLTVL.

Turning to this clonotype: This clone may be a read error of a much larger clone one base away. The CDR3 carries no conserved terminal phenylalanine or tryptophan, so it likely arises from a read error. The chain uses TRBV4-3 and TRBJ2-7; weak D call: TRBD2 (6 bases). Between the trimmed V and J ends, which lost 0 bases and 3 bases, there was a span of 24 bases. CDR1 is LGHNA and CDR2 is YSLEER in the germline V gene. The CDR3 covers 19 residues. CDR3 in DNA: TGCGCCAGCAGCCAAGAGTTTAACGTTGGGACTTTCCTAAGCTACGAGCAGTACCTC. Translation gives CASSQEFNVGTFLSYEQYL.

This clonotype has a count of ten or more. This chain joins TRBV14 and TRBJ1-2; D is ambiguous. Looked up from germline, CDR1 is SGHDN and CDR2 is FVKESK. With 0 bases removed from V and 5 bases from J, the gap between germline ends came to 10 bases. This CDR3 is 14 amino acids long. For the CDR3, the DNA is TGTGCCAGCAGCCAAGACGAGACACCGTATGGCTACACCTTC. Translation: CASSQDETPYGYTF.

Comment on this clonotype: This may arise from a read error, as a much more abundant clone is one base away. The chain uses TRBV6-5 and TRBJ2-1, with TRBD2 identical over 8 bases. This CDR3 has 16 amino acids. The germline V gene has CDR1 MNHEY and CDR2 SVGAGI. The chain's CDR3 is CASRYSQPGGSNEQFF. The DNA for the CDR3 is TGTGCCAGCAGGTACTCCCAGCCGGGGGGGAGCAATGAGCAGTTCTTC.

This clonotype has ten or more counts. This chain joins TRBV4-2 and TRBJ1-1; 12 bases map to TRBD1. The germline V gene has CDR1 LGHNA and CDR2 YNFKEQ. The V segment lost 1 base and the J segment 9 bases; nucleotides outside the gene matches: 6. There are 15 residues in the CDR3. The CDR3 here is CASSQGDRGQTKAFF. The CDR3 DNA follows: TGTGCCAGCAGCCAAGGGGACAGGGGGCAGACTAAAGCTTTCTTT.

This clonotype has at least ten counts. The CDR3 nucleotides read TGCGCCAGCAGCCAAGATCTGGCGAGCTCTGGAAACACCATATATTTT. This sequence encodes CASSQDLASSGNTIYF. V and J are TRBV4-1 and TRBJ1-3; no definite D call. CDR3 length: 16 residues. Trimming left V 0 bases short and J 0 bases short, with 9 bases between. Germline loops: CDR1 MGHRA, CDR2 YSYEKL.

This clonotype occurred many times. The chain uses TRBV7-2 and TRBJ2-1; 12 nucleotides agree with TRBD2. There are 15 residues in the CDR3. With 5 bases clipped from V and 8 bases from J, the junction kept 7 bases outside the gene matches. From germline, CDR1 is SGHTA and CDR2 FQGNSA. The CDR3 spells CASSPTSGSYDEQFF. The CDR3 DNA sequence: TGTGCCAGCAGCCCGACTAGCGGGAGTTATGATGAGCAGTTCTTC.

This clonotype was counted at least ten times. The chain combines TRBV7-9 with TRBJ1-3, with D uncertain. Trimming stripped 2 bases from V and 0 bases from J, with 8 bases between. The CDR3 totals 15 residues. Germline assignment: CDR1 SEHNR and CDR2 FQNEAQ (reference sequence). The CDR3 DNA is TGTGCCAGCAGCTTAACGACCGTCTCTGGAAACACCATATATTTT. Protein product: CASSLTTVSGNTIYF.

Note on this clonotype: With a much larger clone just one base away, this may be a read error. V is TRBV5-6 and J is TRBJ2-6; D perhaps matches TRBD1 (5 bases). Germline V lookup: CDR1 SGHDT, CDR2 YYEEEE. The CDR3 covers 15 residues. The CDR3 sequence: CASSGVDSGANVVTF. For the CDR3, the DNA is TGTGCCAGCAGCGGGGTCGATTCTGGGGCCAACGTCGTGACTTTC. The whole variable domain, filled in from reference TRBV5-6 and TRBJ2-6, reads DAGVTQSPTHLIKTRGQQVTLRCSPKSGHDTVSWYQQALGQGPQFIFQYYEEEERQRGNFPDRFSGHQFPNYSSELNVNALLLGDSALYLCASSGVDSGANVVTFGAGSRLTVL.

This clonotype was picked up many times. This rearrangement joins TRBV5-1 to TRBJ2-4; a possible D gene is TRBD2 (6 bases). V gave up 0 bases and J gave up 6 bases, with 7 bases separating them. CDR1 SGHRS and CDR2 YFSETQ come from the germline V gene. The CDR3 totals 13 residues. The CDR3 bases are TGCGCCAGCAGCTTGGGGCGGGGAAACATTCAGTACTTC. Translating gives CASSLGRGNIQYF.

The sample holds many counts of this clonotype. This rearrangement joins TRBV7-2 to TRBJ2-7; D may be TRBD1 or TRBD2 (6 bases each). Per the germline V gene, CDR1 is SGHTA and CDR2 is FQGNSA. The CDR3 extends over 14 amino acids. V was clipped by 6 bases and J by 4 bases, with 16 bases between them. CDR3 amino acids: CASSPGGPEYEQYF. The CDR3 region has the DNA TGTGCCAGCAGTCCTGGGGGGCCCGAGTACGAGCAGTACTTC. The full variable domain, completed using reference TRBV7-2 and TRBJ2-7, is GAGVSQSPSNKVTEKGKDVELRCDPISGHTALYWYRQSLGQGLEFLIYFQGNSAPDKSGLPSDRFSAERTGGSVSTLTIQRTQQEDSAVYLCASSPGGPEYEQYFGPGTRLTVT.

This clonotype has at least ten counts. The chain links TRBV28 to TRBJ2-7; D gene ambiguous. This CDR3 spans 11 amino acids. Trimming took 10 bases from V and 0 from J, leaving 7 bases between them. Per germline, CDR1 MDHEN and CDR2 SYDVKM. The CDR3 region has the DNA TGTGCCACTAGGGCCTCCTACGAGCAGTACTTC. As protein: CATRASYEQYF.

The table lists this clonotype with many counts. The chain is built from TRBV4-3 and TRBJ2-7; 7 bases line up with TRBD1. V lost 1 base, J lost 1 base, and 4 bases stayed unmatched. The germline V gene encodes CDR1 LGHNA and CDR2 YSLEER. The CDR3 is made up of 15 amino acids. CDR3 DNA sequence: TGCGCCAGCAGCCAAGTCGTGACAGGGTCCTACGAGCAGTACTTC. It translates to CASSQVVTGSYEQYF.

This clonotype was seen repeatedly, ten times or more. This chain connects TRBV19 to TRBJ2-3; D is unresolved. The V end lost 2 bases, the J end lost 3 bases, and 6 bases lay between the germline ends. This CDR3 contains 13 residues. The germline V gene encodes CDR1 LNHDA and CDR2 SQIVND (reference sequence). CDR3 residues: CASSIPRTDTQYF. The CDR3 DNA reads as TGTGCCAGTAGTATACCCCGGACAGATACGCAGTATTTT.

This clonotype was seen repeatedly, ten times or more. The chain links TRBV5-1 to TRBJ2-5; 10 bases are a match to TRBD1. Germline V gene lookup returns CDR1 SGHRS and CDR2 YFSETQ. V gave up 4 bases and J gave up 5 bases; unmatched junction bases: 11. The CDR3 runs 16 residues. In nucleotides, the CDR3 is TGCGCCAGCAGCGGACCCGGGACAGGGGCTAGTGAGACCCAGTACTTC. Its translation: CASSGPGTGASETQYF.

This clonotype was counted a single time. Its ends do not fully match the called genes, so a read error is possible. CDR3 amino acids: CACSLSPYEQYF. The CDR3 DNA is TGTGCCTGCAGCTTGTCCCCCTACGAGCAGTACTTC. This chain connects TRBV7-3 to TRBJ2-7, with unresolved D. CDR1 SGHTA and CDR2 FQGTGA come from the germline V gene. The CDR3 has 12 residues.

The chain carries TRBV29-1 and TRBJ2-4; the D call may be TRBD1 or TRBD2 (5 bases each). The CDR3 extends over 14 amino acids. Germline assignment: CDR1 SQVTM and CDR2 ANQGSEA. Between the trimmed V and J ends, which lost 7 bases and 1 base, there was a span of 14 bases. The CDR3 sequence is CSGVGWGAKNIQYF. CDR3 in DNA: TGCAGCGGGGTGGGGTGGGGGGCCAAAAACATTCAGTACTTC.

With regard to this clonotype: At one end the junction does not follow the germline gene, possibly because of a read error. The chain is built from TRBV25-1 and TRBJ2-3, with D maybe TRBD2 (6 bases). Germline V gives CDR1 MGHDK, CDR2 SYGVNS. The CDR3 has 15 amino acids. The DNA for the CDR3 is TGTGCCAGCAGTTATGGGGCCACTAGCACAGGTACGCAGTATTTT. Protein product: CASSYGATSTGTQYF.

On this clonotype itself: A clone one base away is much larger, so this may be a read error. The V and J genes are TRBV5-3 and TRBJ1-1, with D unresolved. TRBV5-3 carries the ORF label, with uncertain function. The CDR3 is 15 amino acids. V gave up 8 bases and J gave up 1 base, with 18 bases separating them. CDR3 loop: CASSRPAGENTEAFF. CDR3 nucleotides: TGTGCCAGCAGCCGCCCGGCCGGGGAGAACACTGAAGCTTTCTTT.

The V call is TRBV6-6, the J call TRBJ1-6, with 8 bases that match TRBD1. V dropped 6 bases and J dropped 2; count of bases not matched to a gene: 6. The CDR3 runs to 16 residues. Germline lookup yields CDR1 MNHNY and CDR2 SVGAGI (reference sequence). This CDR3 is CASSSDRAAYNSPLHF. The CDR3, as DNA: TGTGCCAGCAGCTCGGACAGGGCGGCCTATAATTCACCCCTCCACTTT.

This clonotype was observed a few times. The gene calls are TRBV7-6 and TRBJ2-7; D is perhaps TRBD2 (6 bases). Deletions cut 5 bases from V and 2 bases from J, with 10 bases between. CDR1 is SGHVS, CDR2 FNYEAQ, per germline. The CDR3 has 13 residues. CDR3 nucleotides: TGTGCCAGCAGCGTGGGACTTCCCTACGAGCAGTACTTC. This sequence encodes CASSVGLPYEQYF.

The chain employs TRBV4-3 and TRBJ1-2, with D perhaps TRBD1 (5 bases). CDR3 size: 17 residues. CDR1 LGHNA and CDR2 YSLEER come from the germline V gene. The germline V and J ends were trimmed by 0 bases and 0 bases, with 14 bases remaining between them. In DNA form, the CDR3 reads TGCGCCAGCAGCCAAGATGGGGCGGGCCAAGCTAACTATGGCTACACCTTC. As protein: CASSQDGAGQANYGYTF.

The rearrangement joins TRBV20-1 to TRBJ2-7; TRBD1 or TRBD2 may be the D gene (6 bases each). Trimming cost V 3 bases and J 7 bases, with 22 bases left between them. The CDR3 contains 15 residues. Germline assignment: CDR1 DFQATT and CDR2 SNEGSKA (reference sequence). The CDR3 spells CSASRVGGGSREQYF. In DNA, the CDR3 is TGCAGTGCTAGTCGGGTTGGAGGGGGGTCGCGGGAGCAGTACTTC.

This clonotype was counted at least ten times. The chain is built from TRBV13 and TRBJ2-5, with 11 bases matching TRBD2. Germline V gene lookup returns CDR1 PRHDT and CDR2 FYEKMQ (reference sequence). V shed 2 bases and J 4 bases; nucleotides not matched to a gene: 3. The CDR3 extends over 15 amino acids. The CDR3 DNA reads TGTGCCAGCAGCTTACAACTAGCGGGGGTAGAGACCCAGTACTTC. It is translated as CASSLQLAGVETQYF. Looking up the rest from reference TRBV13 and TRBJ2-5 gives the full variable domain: AAGVIQSPRHLIKEKRETATLKCYPIPRHDTVYWYQQGPGQDPQFLISFYEKMQSDKGSIPDRFSAQQFSDYHSELNMSSLELGDSALYFCASSLQLAGVETQYFGPGTRLLVL.

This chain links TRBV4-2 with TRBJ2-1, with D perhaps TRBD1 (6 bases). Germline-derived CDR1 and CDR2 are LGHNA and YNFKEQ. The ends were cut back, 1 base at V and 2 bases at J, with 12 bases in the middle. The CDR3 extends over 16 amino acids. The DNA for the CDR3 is TGTGCCAGCAGCCAAGGGACCGGGACACCCTACAATGAGCAGTTCTTC. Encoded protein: CASSQGTGTPYNEQFF.

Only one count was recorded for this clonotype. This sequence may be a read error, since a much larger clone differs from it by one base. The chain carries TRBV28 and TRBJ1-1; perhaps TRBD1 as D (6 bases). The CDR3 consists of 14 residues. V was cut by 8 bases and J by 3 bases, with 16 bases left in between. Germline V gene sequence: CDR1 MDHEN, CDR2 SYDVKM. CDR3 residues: CASALRGSYTEAFF. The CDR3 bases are TGTGCCAGCGCCCTGAGGGGGTCTTACACTGAAGCTTTCTTT.

CDR3 in amino acids: CASSLTSAYQETQYF. The DNA for the CDR3 is TGTGCCAGCAGCCTGACTAGCGCCTACCAAGAGACCCAGTACTTC. V and J are TRBV6-2 or TRBV6-3 and TRBJ2-5; 8 nucleotides line up with TRBD2. The CDR3 extends over 15 amino acids. Germline CDR1 and CDR2: MNHEY and SVGEGT. V shed 6 bases, J shed 0 bases, and the junction held 6 bases outside the gene matches.